The present T cell receptor beta chain was sequenced within a study of graft-versus-host responses after intestinal transplantation. General study points: Some GvH clones were seen earlier in gut or blood, suggesting intestinal origin. Early after transplant, HvG declines were associated with peak levels of circulating GvH clones.

The CDR3 contains 13 residues. Between the trimmed V and J ends, which lost 0 bases and 3 bases, there was a span of 2 bases. The germline V gene encodes CDR1 PRHDT and CDR2 FYEKMQ (reference sequence). Some clones are missing from TCRdb's copy, which holds only in-frame ones; the method was immunoSEQ multiplex PCR. The sample holds tens of thousands of clones, 89% seen once. With regard to this clone: Its antigen remains unidentified.

This chain joins TRBV13 and TRBJ2-2; D unclear. The sequence came from a human donor who received an intestinal transplant. Specimen: unstimulated CD8+ T cells sorted from spleen or lymph node cells, collected before intestinal transplant. The CDR3 spells CASSLGDTGELFF. The CDR3 DNA reads TGTGCCAGCAGCTTAGGCGACACCGGGGAGCTGTTTTTT.